The 28 T cell receptor beta chains below all came from one sample that was sequenced in a study of T cell repertoires in cytomegalovirus infection. Using its own MiXCR run on the reads, TCRdb lists one record per CDR3 protein. The sample has under 250,000 distinct CDR3 sequences, roughly 12% seen once. Sequenced: PBMCs. The source is a human donor in good health (CMV status not recorded). Some clones in this sample may be carry-over from other donors' samples.

This clonotype turned up a few times. The genes are TRBV29-1 and TRBJ2-1, with 11 nucleotides matching TRBD1. CDR1 SQVTM and CDR2 ANQGSEA come from the germline V gene. This CDR3 has 13 amino acids. V shed 6 bases, J shed 7 bases, and the junction held 5 bases outside the gene matches. The CDR3 reads CSVPGQGANEQFF. CDR3 DNA sequence: TGCAGCGTCCCCGGACAGGGGGCAAATGAGCAGTTCTTC.

For this clonotype: A clone one base away is much larger, so this may be a read error. The rearrangement uses TRBV5-4 and TRBJ2-3, with unresolved D. The CDR3 loop spans 12 amino acids. Germline CDR1 reads SGHNT; CDR2 reads YYREEE (reference sequence). Trimming shortened V by 6 bases and J by 0 bases, and 5 bases separated the two germline ends. The CDR3 sequence is CASKASTDTQYF. The CDR3 region has the DNA TGTGCCAGCAAGGCTAGCACAGATACGCAGTATTTT.

The sample holds many counts of this clonotype. The chain uses TRBV7-9 and TRBJ2-5; 7 bases are shared with TRBD1. From germline, CDR1 is SEHNR and CDR2 FQNEAQ (reference sequence). CDR3 length equals 14 residues. Losses at the gene ends were 0 bases for V and 10 bases for J; bases not matched to a gene: 8. CDR3 in DNA: TGTGCCAGCAGCTTAGCTACAGGGGCCTCGGACCAGTACTTC. The encoded protein is CASSLATGASDQYF.

This clonotype has a count of ten or more. In nucleotides, the CDR3 is TGTGCCAGCAGCCAAGGGGAAGCTAGCGGGAGTTTGGCCAAAAACATTCAGTACTTC. The encoded protein is CASSQGEASGSLAKNIQYF. The chain has TRBV4-2 and TRBJ2-4; 10 bases map to TRBD2. V trimming: 1 base; J trimming: 1 base; junction bases outside the gene matches: 10. The CDR3 contains 19 residues. CDR1 LGHNA and CDR2 YNFKEQ come from the germline V gene.

This clonotype was counted ten times or more. V usage is TRBV12-3 or TRBV12-4 and J usage is TRBJ1-2; D may be TRBD1 (6 bases). The CDR3 covers 15 residues. Trimming left V 1 base short and J 6 bases short, with 15 bases between. The CDR3 loop is CASSLEGHRRDGYTF. The CDR3 DNA sequence: TGTGCCAGCAGTTTAGAGGGACACCGGAGGGATGGCTACACCTTC.

This clonotype was seen a handful of times. The chain joins TRBV29-1 to TRBJ1-2, with 9 bases that match TRBD1. The CDR3 loop spans 13 amino acids. After removal of 3 bases from V and 5 bases from J, the junction contained 4 bases not matched to a gene. Germline values: CDR1 SQVTM, CDR2 ANQGSEA. The chain's CDR3 is CSVDVQGAYGYTF. The DNA for the CDR3 is TGCAGCGTTGACGTACAGGGGGCTTATGGCTACACCTTC.

This clonotype was counted a few times. J is TRBJ1-4 and V is TRBV25-1; D ambiguous. The CDR3 runs 15 residues. V gave up 1 base and J gave up 3 bases, with 9 bases separating them. Per germline, CDR1 MGHDK and CDR2 SYGVNS. CDR3 coding DNA: TGTGCCAGCAGTGAATGGGTCACCTCTAATGAAAAACTGTTTTTT. This sequence encodes CASSEWVTSNEKLFF.

The table lists this clonotype with many counts. This chain links TRBV7-2 with TRBJ2-5; D might be TRBD2 (6 bases). The germline V gene has CDR1 SGHTA and CDR2 FQGNSA. The ends were cut back, 3 bases at V and 0 bases at J, with 8 bases in the middle. This CDR3 has 14 residues. The CDR3 nucleotides read TGTGCCAGCAGCTTTTGGGACTACCAAGAGACCCAGTACTTC. Its protein product is CASSFWDYQETQYF.

At least ten counts were recorded for this clonotype. This chain joins TRBV5-5 and TRBJ1-5, with 9 bases that match TRBD1. Germline lookup yields CDR1 SGHKS and CDR2 YYEKEE (reference sequence). This CDR3 is 16 amino acids long. With 0 bases clipped from V and 4 bases from J, the junction kept 5 bases outside the gene matches. As DNA, the CDR3 is TGTGCCAGCAGCTTGGGGACCGGGACAGGGAATCAGCCCCAGCATTTT. It is translated as CASSLGTGTGNQPQHF.

This clonotype has at least ten counts. The CDR3 sequence is CASSFFRGLADTQYF. CDR3 coding DNA: TGTGCCAGCAGTTTCTTCAGGGGCCTCGCAGATACGCAGTATTTT. The chain is built from TRBV12-3 or TRBV12-4 and TRBJ2-3, with a possible D match to TRBD1 (6 bases). The ends were cut back, 3 bases at V and 4 bases at J, with 14 bases in the middle. The CDR3 sequence is 15 residues long.

CDR3 residues: CASSQQSPLSDTEAFF. The CDR3 bases are TGTGCCAGCAGCCAACAAAGCCCTTTGTCGGACACTGAAGCTTTCTTT. The gene calls are TRBV3-1 and TRBJ1-1; D not resolved. Germline-derived CDR1 and CDR2 are LGHDT and YNNKEL (reference sequence). With 2 bases removed from V and 3 bases from J, the gap between germline ends came to 16 bases. CDR3 size: 16 residues.

This clonotype showed up many times. The J gene is TRBJ2-1, the V gene TRBV6-2 or TRBV6-3; D might be TRBD2 (6 bases). CDR1 and CDR2 from the germline V gene are MNHEY and SVGEGT. CDR3 size: 14 residues. Trimming took off 6 bases at V and 1 base at J, with 10 bases between the two ends. The CDR3 here is CASRTEGSYNEQFF. In DNA form, the CDR3 reads TGTGCCAGCAGGACGGAGGGGTCCTACAATGAGCAGTTCTTC.

This clonotype was found many times. The rearrangement joins TRBV20-1 to TRBJ2-7, with D uncertain. CDR1 DFQATT and CDR2 SNEGSKA come from the germline V gene (reference sequence). The CDR3 covers 12 residues. Trimming stripped 6 bases from V and 3 bases from J, with 12 bases between. The CDR3, as DNA: TGCAGTGCAGAAGGCTCCCACTACGAGCAGTACTTC. Protein: CSAEGSHYEQYF.

A few counts support this clonotype. The chain is built from TRBV4-1 and TRBJ1-2; 7 bases map to TRBD1. Per germline, CDR1 MGHRA and CDR2 YSYEKL. With V trimmed by 6 bases and J by 0 bases, 10 bases remained unmatched. The CDR3 consists of 16 residues. The CDR3 reads CASSQSRDSSNYGYTF. CDR3 sequence (DNA): TGCGCCAGCAGTCAATCCCGGGACAGCTCTAACTATGGCTACACCTTC.

In its sample, this clonotype was seen many times. The rearrangement joins TRBV7-2 to TRBJ2-1; no clear D. This CDR3 contains 15 residues. Germline assignment: CDR1 SGHTA and CDR2 FQGNSA. Trimming pared 2 bases from V and 2 bases from J, leaving 10 bases between. The CDR3: CASSLSVGPYNEQFF. The CDR3 DNA reads TGTGCCAGCAGCTTATCGGTTGGGCCCTACAATGAGCAGTTCTTC. The variable domain in full, completed from reference TRBV7-2 and TRBJ2-1, reads GAGVSQSPSNKVTEKGKDVELRCDPISGHTALYWYRQSLGQGLEFLIYFQGNSAPDKSGLPSDRFSAERTGGSVSTLTIQRTQQEDSAVYLCASSLSVGPYNEQFFGPGTRLTVL.

The J gene is TRBJ2-5, the V gene TRBV2; the match to TRBD2 covers 11 bases. With 4 bases clipped from V and 1 base from J, the junction kept 5 bases outside the gene matches. The CDR3 consists of 16 residues. Looked up from germline, CDR1 is SNHLY and CDR2 is FYNNEI. The CDR3 sequence is CASSGRLAGPQETQYF. The CDR3 coding sequence is TGTGCCAGCAGTGGCCGACTAGCGGGGCCCCAAGAGACCCAGTACTTC.

This clonotype was detected many times. The chain links TRBV7-2 to TRBJ2-1; D might be TRBD1 or TRBD2, each matching 6 bases. Trimming cost V 2 bases and J 3 bases, with 11 bases left between them. CDR3 size: 15 residues. Germline lookup yields CDR1 SGHTA and CDR2 FQGNSA. The CDR3 spells CASSLNGGVYNEQFF. The DNA for the CDR3 is TGTGCCAGCAGCTTAAACGGGGGCGTCTACAATGAGCAGTTCTTC.

Only a few counts were recorded for this clonotype. The chain is built from TRBV19 and TRBJ2-5; tentatively, D is TRBD2 (6 bases). Germline values: CDR1 LNHDA, CDR2 SQIVND (reference sequence). This CDR3 has 14 residues. The V end was cut by 3 bases, the J end by 5 bases, with 13 bases between. The CDR3 bases are TGTGCCAGTAGTATCACCGGGGGTCGGGAGACCCAGTACTTC. The encoded protein is CASSITGGRETQYF.

This clonotype turned up a few times. V and J are TRBV10-3 and TRBJ2-2; 10 bases line up with TRBD2. After removal of 0 bases from V and 4 bases from J, the junction contained 8 bases not matched to a gene. The CDR3 extends over 18 amino acids. The germline V gene encodes CDR1 ENHRY and CDR2 SYGVKD. CDR3 nucleotides: TGTGCCATCAGTGAGTCGATTAGCGGGGGGCGAGTCACCGGGGAGCTGTTTTTT. It translates to CAISESISGGRVTGELFF.

This clonotype has a count of ten or more. The rearrangement uses TRBV12-3 or TRBV12-4 and TRBJ2-7; D might be TRBD1 or TRBD2, each matching 5 bases. The ends were cut back, 5 bases at V and 6 bases at J, with 20 bases in the middle. The CDR3 is 15 amino acids. CDR3: CASSPQGPSRGEQYF. Here the CDR3 DNA reads TGTGCCAGCAGTCCCCAGGGACCTTCTAGAGGCGAGCAGTACTTC.

This clonotype has a count of ten or more. The J gene is TRBJ2-1, the V gene TRBV7-7; D not resolved. V was pared by 5 bases and J by 9 bases, with 14 bases between. This CDR3 is built from 13 residues. In germline, CDR1 is SSHAT, CDR2 FNYEAQ (reference sequence). CDR3 nucleotides: TGTGCCAGCAGCACCAGCGAGGTCAGTGAGCAGTTCTTC. Translating it yields CASSTSEVSEQFF.

This clonotype showed up many times. The chain combines TRBV7-9 with TRBJ2-1; no reliable D call. V lost 1 base and J 10 bases, leaving 11 bases between the germline ends. Looked up from germline, CDR1 is SEHNR and CDR2 is FQNEAQ (reference sequence). This CDR3 region has 13 residues. CDR3 protein: CASSLVGNQEQFF. In DNA, the CDR3 is TGTGCCAGCAGCTTAGTCGGTAATCAGGAGCAGTTCTTC.

This chain uses TRBV13 with TRBJ2-5, with D unresolved. The V gene's germline CDR1 is PRHDT and CDR2 FYEKMQ (reference sequence). The CDR3 sequence is 12 residues long. V lost 5 bases and J 5 bases, leaving 9 bases between the germline ends. The CDR3 coding sequence is TGTGCCAGCAGCGCGGAGAGGGAGACCCAGTACTTC. Residues: CASSAERETQYF.

In this sample, this clonotype turned up many times. This chain joins TRBV19 and TRBJ2-5; possibly TRBD2 for D (6 bases). Trimming left V 10 bases short and J 5 bases short, with 20 bases between. CDR1 is LNHDA, CDR2 SQIVND, per germline (reference sequence). This CDR3 spans 14 amino acids. CDR3 DNA sequence: TGTGCCACAACGACAGCGGGCCCTTGGGAGACCCAGTACTTC. Translated, it gives CATTTAGPWETQYF.

The table lists this clonotype with many counts. The CDR3 is CASSLIGGSTDTQYF. DNA of the CDR3: TGTGCCAGCAGCCTCATAGGGGGGAGCACAGATACGCAGTATTTT. The rearrangement joins TRBV7-2 to TRBJ2-3; D may correspond to TRBD1 or TRBD2 (6 bases each). Germline V lookup: CDR1 SGHTA, CDR2 FQGNSA. The CDR3 consists of 15 residues. Trimming cost V 5 bases and J 0 bases, with 12 bases left between them.

The chain is built from TRBV28 and TRBJ1-5; D uncertain. V was pared by 7 bases and J by 2 bases, with 9 bases between. This CDR3 is 13 amino acids long. The germline V gene has CDR1 MDHEN and CDR2 SYDVKM. The CDR3 DNA sequence: TGTGCCAGCACCTATCAGGGCAATCAGCCCCAGCATTTT. Its translation: CASTYQGNQPQHF. The variable domain in full, with the rest retrieved from reference TRBV28 and TRBJ1-5, is DVKVTQSSRYLVKRTGEKVFLECVQDMDHENMFWYRQDPGLGLRLIYFSYDVKMKEKGDIPEGYSVSREKKERFSLILESASTNQTSMYLCASTYQGNQPQHFGDGTRLSIL.

The rearrangement links TRBV20-1 to TRBJ2-3; D is possibly TRBD1 (6 bases). The CDR3 is 14 amino acids. Trimming pared 1 base from V and 8 bases from J, leaving 16 bases between. Germline lookup yields CDR1 DFQATT and CDR2 SNEGSKA (reference sequence). CDR3 DNA: TGCAGTGCTAGAGGGGGGCAGGATCTGAGTACGCAGTATTTT. Translating gives CSARGGQDLSTQYF.

The rearrangement uses TRBV5-6 and TRBJ2-3, with D possibly matching TRBD1 (6 bases). CDR1 SGHDT and CDR2 YYEEEE come from the germline V gene. V shed 9 bases and J shed 2 bases, with 10 bases lying between them. This CDR3 region has 12 residues. In DNA form, the CDR3 reads TGTGCCACCAGGGGAGTCACAGATACGCAGTATTTT. Protein: CATRGVTDTQYF.